This section outlines one T cell receptor beta chain sequence together with its context. Libraries were prepared by immunoSEQ multiplex PCR; TCRdb keeps only in-frame clonotypes and omits some of them. The table includes 150,000 to 200,000 clones, about 88% detected once. V lost 2 bases to trimming and J lost 9 bases, with 11 bases between them. The CDR3 is 14 amino acids. Germline-derived CDR1 and CDR2 are MNHEY and SVGAGI. The data derive from a study of cytomegalovirus exposure and HLA in healthy donors. Sequencing was done on a sample of PBMCs. V is TRBV6-5 and J is TRBJ1-6; no clear D. The sequence was collected from a woman in her late teens or twenties in good health and CMV-seronegative. The CDR3 DNA is TGTGCCAGCAGTTACGTGGCAGGAGGTTCACCCCTCCACTTT. This gives the protein CASSYVAGGSPLHF.